The 25 T cell receptor beta chains presented below share a single source sample, sequenced in a study of cytomegalovirus exposure and HLA in healthy donors. The PCR made use of 60 Vbeta and 13 Jbeta primers. The protocol was immunoSEQ multiplex PCR, while the TCRdb copy is restricted to in-frame clones and leaves out a portion. The table lists more than 200,000 clones, over 65% of them singletons. The sample was PBMCs. These receptors originate from a human donor in good health.

CDR3: CAGSQDTGNYGYTF. CDR3 bases: TGTGCCGGCTCTCAGGACACCGGTAACTATGGCTACACCTTC. This chain links TRBV2 with TRBJ1-2, with D possibly matching TRBD1 (5 bases). This CDR3 is built from 14 residues. The V end was cut by 11 bases, the J end by 1 base, with 17 bases between. Germline V gene lookup returns CDR1 SNHLY and CDR2 FYNNEI.

This clone appeared a few times. The J gene is TRBJ1-1, the V gene TRBV5-1, with D unresolved. V lost 1 base, J lost 1 base, and 5 bases lay in between. Germline CDR1 SGHRS, CDR2 YFSETQ. This CDR3 is built from 13 residues. The CDR3 coding sequence is TGCGCCAGCAGCTTGCGGGGGAACACTGAAGCTTTCTTT. Translation gives CASSLRGNTEAFF. The full variable domain, its missing parts supplied by reference TRBV5-1 and TRBJ1-1, is KAGVTQTPRYLIKTRGQQVTLSCSPISGHRSVSWYQQTPGQGLQFLFEYFSETQRNKGNFPGRFSGRQFSNSRSEMNVSTLELGDSALYLCASSLRGNTEAFFGQGTRLTVV.

This chain connects TRBV2 to TRBJ2-7; unclear D gene. Germline-derived CDR1 and CDR2 are SNHLY and FYNNEI. V lost 6 bases to trimming and J lost 2 bases, with 8 bases between them. This CDR3 comprises 12 residues. CDR3 in amino acids: CASRGNTYEQYF. Written as DNA, the CDR3 is TGTGCCAGCAGGGGCAATACCTACGAGCAGTACTTC.

This chain joins TRBV10-1 and TRBJ2-5; D call uncertain. V was trimmed by 1 base and J by 6 bases, leaving 18 bases between them. This CDR3 contains 16 residues. Germline CDR1 and CDR2: WNHNN and SYGVQD (reference sequence). DNA of the CDR3: TGCGCCAGCAGTGAGTTGCACTTGCCCGTTAATAAGACCCAGTACTTC. As protein: CASSELHLPVNKTQYF.

This clone was picked up a small number of times. A read error may account for a junction end that differs from germline. This chain joins TRBV2 and TRBJ1-1, with D unclear. Per the germline V gene, CDR1 is SNHLY and CDR2 is FYNNEI. This CDR3 is built from 13 residues. The DNA of the CDR3 is TGTGCCAGCAGTGAAGGGTACGGGTATGAAACTTTCTTT. As protein: CASSEGYGYETFF.

The CDR3 reads CASRHSGTGGLKTQYF. The CDR3 DNA reads as TGTGCCAGCAGACATTCCGGGACAGGGGGCTTAAAGACCCAGTACTTC. The rearrangement joins TRBV5-4 to TRBJ2-5; 12 nucleotides line up with TRBD1. CDR1 and CDR2 (germline): SGHNT, YYREEE (reference sequence). V shed 5 bases, J shed 6 bases, and the junction held 11 bases outside the gene matches. CDR3 size: 16 residues.

CDR3 coding DNA: TGTGCCAGCAGTGAAGCGCACGCAGGGCACCAGCCCCAGCATTTT. Translating it yields CASSEAHAGHQPQHF. V gene TRBV6-1 combines with J gene TRBJ1-5; D perhaps matches TRBD1 (5 bases). CDR3 length: 15 amino acids. Trimming removed 0 bases at V and 7 bases at J, with 13 bases between. Germline V gene data show CDR1 as MNHNS and CDR2 as SASEGT.

As concerns this clone: The sample carries other DNA sequences with the same CDR3. The chain recombines TRBV28 with TRBJ1-3, with D possibly being TRBD1 (5 bases). The V gene lost 3 bases and the J gene lost 4 bases, with 10 bases spanning the gap. The CDR3 has 14 amino acids. Germline V lookup: CDR1 MDHEN, CDR2 SYDVKM. The CDR3 DNA reads as TGTGCCAGCAGTTTTCAGGGTGCCGGAAACACCATATATTTT. It translates to CASSFQGAGNTIYF.

With respect to this clone: One end of the junction fails to match germline, which may point to a read error. The chain employs TRBV7-9 and TRBJ2-7; 9 bases align to TRBD2. CDR1 is SEHNR, CDR2 FQNEAQ, per germline (reference sequence). The CDR3 length is 16 residues. The CDR3 is CSSSLATSGYPYEQYF. The CDR3 nucleotides are TGTTCCAGCAGCTTAGCCACTAGCGGGTACCCCTACGAGCAGTACTTC.

This clone has more than one count but fewer than ten. J is TRBJ1-1 and V is TRBV28; D is unclear. Deletions cut 5 bases from V and 0 bases from J, with 10 bases between. This CDR3 is 14 amino acids long. Germline-derived CDR1 and CDR2 are MDHEN and SYDVKM. This CDR3 is CASSPGLLNTEAFF. The DNA for the CDR3 is TGTGCCAGCAGTCCCGGGTTATTGAACACTGAAGCTTTCTTT.

The chain recombines TRBV15 with TRBJ2-1, with 10 bases aligning to TRBD2. The CDR3 extends over 16 amino acids. Germline V CDR1 and CDR2: LNHNV, YYDKDF (reference sequence). The ends lost 0 bases at V and 6 bases at J; junction bases unmatched: 5. The CDR3 here is CATSREASGRGNEQFF. The CDR3 DNA is TGTGCCACCAGCAGAGAGGCTAGCGGGAGAGGCAATGAGCAGTTCTTC.

The chain has TRBV10-3 and TRBJ2-2, with TRBD1 matching 10 bases. Germline V gives CDR1 ENHRY, CDR2 SYGVKD. This CDR3 region has 17 residues. V lost 0 bases to trimming and J lost 2 bases; unmatched junction nucleotides: 3. The CDR3 protein is CAISESGTGENTGELFF. The CDR3 DNA follows: TGTGCCATCAGTGAGTCCGGGACAGGGGAAAACACCGGGGAGCTGTTTTTT.

This chain connects TRBV29-1 to TRBJ2-5, with 8 bases fitting TRBD1. The CDR3 has 13 amino acids. With 6 bases clipped from V and 4 bases from J, the junction kept 7 bases outside the gene matches. Germline V gives CDR1 SQVTM, CDR2 ANQGSEA. CDR3 coding DNA: TGCAGCGTGAGGGGGACAGGTAGAGAGACCCAGTACTTC. Amino acid sequence: CSVRGTGRETQYF.

The chain uses TRBV2 and TRBJ1-1; weak D call: TRBD1 (5 bases). Trimming shortened V by 0 bases and J by 4 bases, and 9 bases separated the two germline ends. CDR1 is SNHLY and CDR2 is FYNNEI in the germline V gene. The CDR3 is 14 residues long. The CDR3: CASSEAAGPTEAFF. DNA of the CDR3: TGTGCCAGCAGTGAAGCCGCGGGGCCCACTGAAGCTTTCTTT.

V and J are TRBV6-5 and TRBJ2-7; weak D call: TRBD2 (5 bases). Germline CDR1 reads MNHEY; CDR2 reads SVGAGI. This CDR3 contains 14 residues. Trimming took 5 bases from V and 0 from J, leaving 11 bases between them. CDR3 loop: CASSQDGDSYEQYF. The CDR3 DNA is TGTGCCAGCAGTCAAGACGGGGACTCCTACGAGCAGTACTTC.

This sequence joins TRBV6-1 and TRBJ2-1, with D perhaps matching TRBD2 (5 bases). The CDR3 is 12 amino acids. Germline loops: CDR1 MNHNS, CDR2 SASEGT. Trimming cost V 3 bases and J 12 bases, with 12 bases left between them. CDR3 protein: CASSEQRRGQFF. CDR3 bases: TGTGCCAGCAGTGAGCAACGACGGGGGCAGTTCTTC.

The chain joins TRBV7-9 to TRBJ1-1, with D tentatively TRBD1 (5 bases). This CDR3 is 14 amino acids long. V was cut by 5 bases and J by 0 bases, with 10 bases left in between. Germline CDR1 reads SEHNR; CDR2 reads FQNEAQ (reference sequence). The chain's CDR3 is CASSRQSLNTEAFF. Written as DNA, the CDR3 is TGTGCCAGCAGCAGACAGAGCTTGAACACTGAAGCTTTCTTT.

This clone was detected a few times. The rearrangement uses TRBV6-5 and TRBJ2-7, with TRBD2 as a possible D gene (7 bases). CDR1 and CDR2 (germline): MNHEY, SVGAGI. The V and J ends lost 6 bases and 7 bases respectively, with 19 bases between them. The CDR3 is made up of 14 amino acids. The CDR3 region is CASRKRDTGGEQYF. The DNA of the CDR3 is TGTGCCAGCAGGAAGCGGGACACTGGAGGGGAGCAGTACTTC.

This clone appeared a single time. This chain joins TRBV19 and TRBJ1-5; D is uncertain. The CDR3 sequence is 16 residues long. V was pared by 3 bases and J by 3 bases, with 15 bases between. Germline assignment: CDR1 LNHDA and CDR2 SQIVND (reference sequence). In DNA, the CDR3 is TGTGCCAGTAGTATTTGGGGAGGGATGCCCAATCAGCCCCAGCATTTT. It is translated as CASSIWGGMPNQPQHF.

This clone came up a few times. The gene calls are TRBV2 and TRBJ1-4; TRBD1 is a possible D gene (6 bases). This CDR3 has 15 residues. Germline V gives CDR1 SNHLY, CDR2 FYNNEI. V was shortened by 6 bases and J by 2 bases, with 13 bases between the two germline ends. The CDR3 reads CASRETGSTNEKLFF. As DNA, the CDR3 is TGTGCCAGCAGAGAAACAGGGTCGACTAATGAAAAACTGTTTTTT.

The genes are TRBV18 and TRBJ2-5; D might be TRBD2 (6 bases). Germline V gives CDR1 KGHSH, CDR2 LQKENI. Deletions cut 3 bases from V and 5 bases from J, with 13 bases between. The CDR3 loop spans 14 amino acids. CDR3 nucleotides: TGTGCCAGCTCACCTCCGGAGGGGCAGGAGACCCAGTACTTC. It translates to CASSPPEGQETQYF. Variable domain in full (rest from reference TRBV18 and TRBJ2-5): NAGVMQNPRHLVRRRGQEARLRCSPMKGHSHVYWYRQLPEEGLKFMVYLQKENIIDESGMPKERFSAEFPKEGPSILRIQQVVRGDSAAYFCASSPPEGQETQYFGPGTRLLVL.

This clone was observed once. This sequence joins TRBV2 and TRBJ1-2, with a tentative D call TRBD1 (6 bases). The germline V gene encodes CDR1 SNHLY and CDR2 FYNNEI. The CDR3 covers 12 residues. Trimming removed 8 bases from V and 3 bases from J, with 10 bases in between. For the CDR3, the DNA is TGTGCCAGCCCCACAGGGCACTATGGCTACACCTTC. Residues: CASPTGHYGYTF.

The rearrangement links TRBV10-2 to TRBJ2-6; tentative D call: TRBD2 (6 bases). The CDR3 runs to 15 residues. The V and J ends lost 6 bases and 0 bases respectively, with 9 bases between them. CDR1 WSHSY and CDR2 SAAADI come from the germline V gene. In DNA, the CDR3 is TGCGCCAGCAGGAGGGACTCCTCTGGGGCCAACGTCCTGACTTTC. Encoded protein: CASRRDSSGANVLTF.

The chain couples TRBV29-1 to TRBJ2-1; the D is unclear. The CDR3 covers 10 residues. The V and J ends lost 8 bases and 6 bases respectively, with 8 bases between them. From germline, CDR1 is SQVTM and CDR2 ANQGSEA. The CDR3 region has the DNA TGCAGCACACCAGGCAATGAGCAGTTCTTC. The encoded protein is CSTPGNEQFF.

V gene TRBV9 combines with J gene TRBJ2-3; 14 positions agree with TRBD2. The CDR3 extends over 22 amino acids. V was pared by 3 bases and J by 1 base, with 19 bases of the junction left unmatched. Germline V gene lookup returns CDR1 SGDLS and CDR2 YYNGEE. Here the CDR3 DNA reads TGTGCCAGCAGCGAGTGGCCTAGACTAGCGGGAGGGGGGGCCCCTCGCACAGATACGCAGTATTTT. This codes for CASSEWPRLAGGGAPRTDTQYF.